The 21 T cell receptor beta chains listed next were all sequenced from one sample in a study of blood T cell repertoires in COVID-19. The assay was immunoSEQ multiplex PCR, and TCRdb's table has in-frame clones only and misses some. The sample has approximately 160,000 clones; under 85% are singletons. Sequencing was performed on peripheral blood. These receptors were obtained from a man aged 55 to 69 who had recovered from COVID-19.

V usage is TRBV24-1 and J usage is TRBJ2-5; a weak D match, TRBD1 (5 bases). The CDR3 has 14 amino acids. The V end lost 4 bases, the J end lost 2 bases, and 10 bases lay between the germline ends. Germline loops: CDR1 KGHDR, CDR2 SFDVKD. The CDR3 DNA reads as TGTGCCACCAGTGAGTCAGGGATTCAAGAGACCCAGTACTTC. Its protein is CATSESGIQETQYF.

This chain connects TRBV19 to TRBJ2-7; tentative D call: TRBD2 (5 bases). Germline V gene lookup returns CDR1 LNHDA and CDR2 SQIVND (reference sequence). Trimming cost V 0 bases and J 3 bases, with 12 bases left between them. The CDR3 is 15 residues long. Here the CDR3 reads CASSIDSPGIYEQYF. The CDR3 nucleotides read TGTGCCAGTAGTATAGATTCACCGGGGATCTACGAGCAGTACTTC. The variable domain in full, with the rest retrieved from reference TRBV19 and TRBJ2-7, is DGGITQSPKYLFRKEGQNVTLSCEQNLNHDAMYWYRQDPGQGLRLIYYSQIVNDFQKGDIAEGYSVSREKKESFPLTVTSAQKNPTAFYLCASSIDSPGIYEQYFGPGTRLTVT.

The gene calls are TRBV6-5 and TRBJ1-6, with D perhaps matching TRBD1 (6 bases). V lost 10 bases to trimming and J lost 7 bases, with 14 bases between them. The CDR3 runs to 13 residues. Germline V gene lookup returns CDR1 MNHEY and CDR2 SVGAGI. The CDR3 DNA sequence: TGTGCCATGGCCCGGGACAAGAATTCACCCCTCCACTTT. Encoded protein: CAMARDKNSPLHF.

The CDR3 reads CASSLAGIPGETQYF. DNA for the CDR3: TGTGCCAGCAGCTTAGCTGGGATCCCAGGGGAGACCCAGTACTTC. The chain combines TRBV11-3 with TRBJ2-5; tentatively, D is TRBD1 (5 bases). Trimming removed 1 base at V and 5 bases at J, with 14 bases between. Germline CDR1 reads SGHNT; CDR2 reads YENEEA. The CDR3 contains 15 residues.

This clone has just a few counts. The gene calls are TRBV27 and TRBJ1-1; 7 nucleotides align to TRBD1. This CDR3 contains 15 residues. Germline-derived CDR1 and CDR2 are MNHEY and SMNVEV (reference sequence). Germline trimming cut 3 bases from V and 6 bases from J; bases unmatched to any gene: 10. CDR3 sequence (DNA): TGTGCCAGCAGTTTCAGGACAGGCTACAGAGCTGAAGCTTTCTTT. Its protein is CASSFRTGYRAEAFF.

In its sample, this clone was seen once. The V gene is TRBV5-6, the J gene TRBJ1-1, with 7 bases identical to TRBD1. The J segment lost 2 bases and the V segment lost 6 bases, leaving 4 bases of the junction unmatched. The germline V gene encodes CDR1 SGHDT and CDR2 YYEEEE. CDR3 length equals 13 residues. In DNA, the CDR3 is TGTGCCAGCATCAACAGGGGAAACACTGAAGCTTTCTTT. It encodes CASINRGNTEAFF.

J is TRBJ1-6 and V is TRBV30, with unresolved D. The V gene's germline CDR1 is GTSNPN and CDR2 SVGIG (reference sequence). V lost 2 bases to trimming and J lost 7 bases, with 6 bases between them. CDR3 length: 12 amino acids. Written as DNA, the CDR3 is TGTGCCTGGAGTCGTAGAAATTCACCCCTCCACTTT. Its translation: CAWSRRNSPLHF.

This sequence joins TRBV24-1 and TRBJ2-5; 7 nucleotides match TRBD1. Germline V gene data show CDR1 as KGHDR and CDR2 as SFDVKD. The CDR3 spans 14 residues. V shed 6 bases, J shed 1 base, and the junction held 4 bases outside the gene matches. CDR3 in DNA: TGTGCCACCAGTCCAGGGGGACCCCAAGAGACCCAGTACTTC. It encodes CATSPGGPQETQYF.

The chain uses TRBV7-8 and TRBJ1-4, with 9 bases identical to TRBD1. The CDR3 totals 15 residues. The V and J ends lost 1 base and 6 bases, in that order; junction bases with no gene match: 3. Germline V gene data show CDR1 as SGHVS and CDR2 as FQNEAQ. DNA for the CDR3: TGTGCCAGCAGCTTAGGGGGGGACAGGGATGAAAAACTGTTTTTT. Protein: CASSLGGDRDEKLFF.

The CDR3, as DNA: TGTGCCACCAGTGATCCTTCGGGCGGGGAGGGGAATGGCTACACCTTC. Residues: CATSDPSGGEGNGYTF. J is TRBJ1-2 and V is TRBV24-1; tentatively, D is TRBD1 (5 bases). Germline lookup yields CDR1 KGHDR and CDR2 SFDVKD. The CDR3 consists of 16 residues. Trimming left V 3 bases short and J 6 bases short, with 19 bases between.

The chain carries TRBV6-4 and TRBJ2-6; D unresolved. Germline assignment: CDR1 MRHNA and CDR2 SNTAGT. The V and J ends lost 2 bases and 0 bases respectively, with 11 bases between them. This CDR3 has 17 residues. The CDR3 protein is CASSDVVRDSGANVLTF. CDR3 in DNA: TGTGCCAGCAGTGACGTTGTTAGAGACTCTGGGGCCAACGTCCTGACTTTC.

CDR3 coding DNA: TGTGCCAGCAGCTTACAGGGGGCTATCTCCTACGAGCAGTACTTC. This codes for CASSLQGAISYEQYF. This chain links TRBV7-2 with TRBJ2-7; 8 bases are shared with TRBD1. Germline V gives CDR1 SGHTA, CDR2 FQGNSA. CDR3 length: 15 residues. Trimming cost V 2 bases and J 0 bases; bases outside gene matches: 3.

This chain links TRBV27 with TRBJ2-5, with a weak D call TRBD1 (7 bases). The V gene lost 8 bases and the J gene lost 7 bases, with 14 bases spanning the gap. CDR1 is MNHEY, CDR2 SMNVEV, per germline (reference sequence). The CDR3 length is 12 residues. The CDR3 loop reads CASGPQGGTQYF. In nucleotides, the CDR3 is TGTGCCAGCGGACCGCAGGGGGGGACCCAGTACTTC.

The CDR3 DNA is TGTGCCAGCAGCAAACAGGGGGTGGAGAACATTCAGTACTTC. Translation gives CASSKQGVENIQYF. The chain combines TRBV9 with TRBJ2-4; TRBD1 agrees at 8 bases. CDR3 length: 14 residues. CDR1 is SGDLS and CDR2 is YYNGEE in the germline V gene. Trimming cost V 4 bases and J 7 bases; bases outside gene matches: 7. The full variable domain, completed using reference TRBV9 and TRBJ2-4, is DSGVTQTPKHLITATGQRVTLRCSPRSGDLSVYWYQQSLDQGLQFLIQYYNGEERAKGNILERFSAQQFPDLHSELNLSSLELGDSALYFCASSKQGVENIQYFGAGTRLSVL.

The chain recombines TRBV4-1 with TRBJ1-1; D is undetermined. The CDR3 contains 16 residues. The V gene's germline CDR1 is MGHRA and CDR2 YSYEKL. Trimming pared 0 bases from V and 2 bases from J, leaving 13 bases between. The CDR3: CASSQDRTRFNTEAFF. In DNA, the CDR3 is TGCGCCAGCAGCCAAGATAGAACTCGGTTTAACACTGAAGCTTTCTTT.

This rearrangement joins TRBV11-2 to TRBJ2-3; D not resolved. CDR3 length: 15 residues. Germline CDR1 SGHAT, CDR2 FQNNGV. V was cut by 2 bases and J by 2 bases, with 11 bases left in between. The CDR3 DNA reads TGTGCCAGCAGCTTAAATTCCCTAGACACAGATACGCAGTATTTT. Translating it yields CASSLNSLDTDTQYF.

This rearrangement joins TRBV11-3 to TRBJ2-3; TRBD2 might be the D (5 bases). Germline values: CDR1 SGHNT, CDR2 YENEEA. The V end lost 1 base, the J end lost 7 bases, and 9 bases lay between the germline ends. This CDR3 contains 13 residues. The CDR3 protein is CASSLGGLNTQYF. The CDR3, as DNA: TGTGCCAGCAGCTTAGGCGGGTTGAATACGCAGTATTTT.

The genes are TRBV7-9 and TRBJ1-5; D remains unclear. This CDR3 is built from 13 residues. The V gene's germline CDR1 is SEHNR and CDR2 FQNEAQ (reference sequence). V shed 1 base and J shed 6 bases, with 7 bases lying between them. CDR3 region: CASSLGGFQPQHF. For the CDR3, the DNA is TGTGCCAGCAGCTTAGGAGGGTTTCAGCCCCAGCATTTT.

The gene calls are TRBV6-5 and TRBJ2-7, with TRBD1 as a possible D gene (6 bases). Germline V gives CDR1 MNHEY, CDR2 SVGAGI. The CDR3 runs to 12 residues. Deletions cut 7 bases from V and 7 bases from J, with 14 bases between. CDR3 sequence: CASNRDIGEQYF. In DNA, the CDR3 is TGTGCCAGCAACCGGGACATCGGGGAGCAGTACTTC.

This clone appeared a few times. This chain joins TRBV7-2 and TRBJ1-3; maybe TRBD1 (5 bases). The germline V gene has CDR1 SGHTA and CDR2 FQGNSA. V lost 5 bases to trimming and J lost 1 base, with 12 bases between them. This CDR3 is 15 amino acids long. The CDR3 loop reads CASSSRVGSGNTIYF. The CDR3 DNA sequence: TGTGCCAGCAGCAGCAGGGTAGGGTCTGGAAACACCATATATTTT.

The CDR3 DNA is TGTGCCAGCAGCGCGCAGACAGGGACTTCACCCCTCCACTTT. It codes for CASSAQTGTSPLHF. This chain links TRBV9 with TRBJ1-6, with 7 bases fitting TRBD1. The CDR3 is 14 amino acids. J gave up 9 bases and V 3 bases, and 6 bases lay outside the gene matches. Germline CDR1 reads SGDLS; CDR2 reads YYNGEE. The variable domain in full, with the rest retrieved from reference TRBV9 and TRBJ1-6, is DSGVTQTPKHLITATGQRVTLRCSPRSGDLSVYWYQQSLDQGLQFLIQYYNGEERAKGNILERFSAQQFPDLHSELNLSSLELGDSALYFCASSAQTGTSPLHFGNGTRLTVT.